Listed here are 30 T cell receptor beta chains from one sample, sequenced in a study of Ad26.COV2.S vaccination and SARS-CoV-2 variants. This sample's treatment: some 20 received Ad26.COV2.S at low or high dose, single or two shots; a few received placebo; per-sample allocation not given. Specimen acquisition occurred on day 63 following the initial vaccine or placebo injection. Sequencing used immunoSEQ multiplex PCR; TCRdb keeps in-frame clones, though not all of them. The data hold 250,000 or so clones, with roughly 87% observed a single time. The specimen comprised peripheral blood, sampled in a trial of Ad26.COV2.S vaccine versus placebo. The receptors were sampled from a person aged 18-65 years who received the Ad26.COV2.S COVID-19 vaccine or a placebo.

This chain joins TRBV27 and TRBJ2-7, with D possibly being TRBD1 (6 bases). The CDR3 totals 13 residues. In germline, CDR1 is MNHEY, CDR2 SMNVEV (reference sequence). V was shortened by 5 bases and J by 3 bases, with 11 bases between the two germline ends. The CDR3 reads CASSRDKLYEQYV. CDR3 bases: TGTGCCAGCAGTAGGGACAAGCTCTACGAGCAGTACGTC.

This clone was seen just once. The V and J genes are TRBV9 and TRBJ1-1; D might be TRBD1 (5 bases). V shed 0 bases and J shed 2 bases, with 11 bases lying between them. Germline V gene lookup returns CDR1 SGDLS and CDR2 YYNGEE. The CDR3 runs to 15 residues. The CDR3 loop reads CASSVGQGSNTEAFF. The CDR3 bases are TGTGCCAGCAGCGTAGGTCAGGGCTCAAACACTGAAGCTTTCTTT.

This sequence joins TRBV19 and TRBJ2-2; D unresolved. CDR1 LNHDA and CDR2 SQIVND come from the germline V gene (reference sequence). The length of the CDR3 is 11 residues. Deletions cut 9 bases from V and 3 bases from J, with 5 bases between. CDR3 nucleotide sequence: TGTGCCAGAGATTACACCGGGGAGCTGTTTTTT. Its translation is CARDYTGELFF.

The rearrangement joins TRBV11-3 to TRBJ1-3; no firm D call. The CDR3 has 13 residues. CDR1 and CDR2 (germline): SGHNT, YENEEA. V was trimmed by 3 bases and J by 4 bases, leaving 7 bases between them. CDR3 loop: CASSFPGGNTIYF. In nucleotides, the CDR3 is TGTGCCAGCAGCTTTCCAGGAGGAAACACCATATATTTT.

The chain employs TRBV7-9 and TRBJ2-6; D remains ambiguous. Trimming took 4 bases from V and 1 from J, leaving 8 bases between them. The CDR3 runs to 15 residues. Germline V lookup: CDR1 SEHNR, CDR2 FQNEAQ (reference sequence). CDR3 sequence reads: CASSSQDSGANVLTF. CDR3 nucleotides: TGTGCCAGCAGCTCCCAGGATTCTGGGGCCAACGTCCTGACTTTC.

This chain connects TRBV7-9 to TRBJ1-4; TRBD1 is a possible D gene (5 bases). Per the germline V gene, CDR1 is SEHNR and CDR2 is FQNEAQ (reference sequence). The CDR3 is made up of 14 amino acids. Trimming removed 2 bases from V and 5 bases from J, with 9 bases in between. The CDR3 bases are TGTGCCAGCAGCTTACAGACAGACAATGAAAAACTGTTTTTT. Protein: CASSLQTDNEKLFF.

The chain uses TRBV4-3 and TRBJ2-1, with 7 bases fitting TRBD2. This CDR3 spans 15 amino acids. Germline-derived CDR1 and CDR2 are LGHNA and YSLEER. V was clipped by 3 bases and J by 6 bases; unmatched bases: 8. DNA for the CDR3: TGCGCCAGCAGCCAGGGACCTAGCGGAGGCAATGAGCAGTTCTTC. Its translation: CASSQGPSGGNEQFF.

This chain links TRBV6-2 or TRBV6-3 with TRBJ1-1, with D possibly matching TRBD1 (5 bases). V lost 8 bases to trimming and J lost 0 bases, with 13 bases between them. The CDR3 has 14 residues. Germline assignment: CDR1 MNHEY and CDR2 SVGEGT. The CDR3 DNA sequence: TGTGCCAGCTGCCCTGGGGGGTTGAACACTGAAGCTTTCTTT. It codes for CASCPGGLNTEAFF.

Concerning this clone itself: Its ends do not fully match the called genes, so a read error is possible. The chain couples TRBV6-2 or TRBV6-3 to TRBJ2-7; possible D gene TRBD2, 6 bases. The CDR3 consists of 15 residues. Germline V lookup: CDR1 MNHEY, CDR2 SVGEGT. The CDR3 sequence is CASSYSISQDSERAF. For the CDR3, the DNA is TGTGCCAGCAGTTACTCGATAAGCCAGGATTCTGAGCGGGCCTTC.

The chain recombines TRBV19 with TRBJ2-2, with D possibly TRBD2 on 7 matching bases. The CDR3 runs to 15 residues. Trimming removed 7 bases from V and 4 bases from J, with 16 bases in between. Germline V gene sequence: CDR1 LNHDA, CDR2 SQIVND (reference sequence). The CDR3 DNA sequence: TGTGCCAGTACAGGGGAGGGCGCGAGCACCGGGGAGCTGTTTTTT. It is translated as CASTGEGASTGELFF.

This chain uses TRBV19 with TRBJ1-3, with D possibly being TRBD1 (5 bases). The CDR3 extends over 13 amino acids. V lost 0 bases to trimming and J lost 6 bases, with 6 bases between them. Germline V CDR1 and CDR2: LNHDA, SQIVND (reference sequence). The CDR3, as DNA: TGTGCCAGTAGTATAGACAGGGAAAACACCATATATTTT. Amino acids: CASSIDRENTIYF.

The chain couples TRBV7-8 to TRBJ1-2, with a possible D match to TRBD1 (5 bases). Between the trimmed V and J ends, which lost 3 bases and 6 bases, there was a span of 17 bases. This CDR3 has 15 residues. Per germline, CDR1 SGHVS and CDR2 FQNEAQ. CDR3 region: CASSFNPGIRDGYTF. The CDR3 DNA sequence: TGTGCCAGCAGCTTTAACCCAGGGATCCGGGATGGCTACACCTTC.

The chain joins TRBV7-9 to TRBJ1-2, with no clear D. The CDR3 spans 14 residues. V lost 2 bases and J lost 4, with 11 bases in between. Germline V gene lookup returns CDR1 SEHNR and CDR2 FQNEAQ (reference sequence). For the CDR3, the DNA is TGTGCCAGCAGCTTACGCGGGGTACCCTATGGCTACACCTTC. Protein: CASSLRGVPYGYTF.

The chain joins TRBV5-6 to TRBJ2-3; D gene unclear. This CDR3 has 15 amino acids. Germline V gives CDR1 SGHDT, CDR2 YYEEEE. V was trimmed by 0 bases and J by 2 bases, leaving 10 bases between them. CDR3 sequence reads: CASSLGAVITDTQYF. DNA for the CDR3: TGTGCCAGCAGCTTGGGGGCAGTAATCACAGATACGCAGTATTTT.

V usage is TRBV30 and J usage is TRBJ2-1, with D hard to call. V was trimmed by 5 bases and J by 3 bases, leaving 11 bases between them. This CDR3 contains 13 residues. Germline loops: CDR1 GTSNPN, CDR2 SVGIG (reference sequence). The CDR3 protein is CAWGRSSYNEQFF. The CDR3 bases are TGTGCCTGGGGCCGGTCGAGCTACAATGAGCAGTTCTTC.

This clone was counted only a few times. This sequence joins TRBV30 and TRBJ1-6, with D possibly TRBD1 on 6 matching bases. The CDR3 runs to 12 residues. The ends were cut back, 5 bases at V and 10 bases at J, with 12 bases in the middle. Looked up from germline, CDR1 is GTSNPN and CDR2 is SVGIG (reference sequence). CDR3 coding DNA: TGTGCCTGGTCACAGGGTCGATCACCCCTCCACTTT. It translates to CAWSQGRSPLHF.

The chain combines TRBV5-1 with TRBJ2-3; the D gene could be TRBD1 or TRBD2 (5 bases each). Trimming took off 4 bases at V and 0 bases at J, with 9 bases between the two ends. Germline CDR1 is SGHRS and CDR2 is YFSETQ. The length of the CDR3 is 14 residues. CDR3 loop: CASSPGTSTDTQYF. The CDR3 region has the DNA TGCGCCAGCAGCCCGGGGACCAGCACAGATACGCAGTATTTT.

The rearrangement joins TRBV2 to TRBJ2-1; D is perhaps TRBD1 (6 bases). Trimming stripped 7 bases from V and 8 bases from J, with 6 bases between. Germline-derived CDR1 and CDR2 are SNHLY and FYNNEI. The CDR3 loop spans 10 amino acids. The CDR3 spells CASNRDEQFF. The CDR3 DNA follows: TGTGCCAGCAACAGGGATGAGCAGTTCTTC.

The chain uses TRBV4-3 and TRBJ2-1; TRBD2 is a possible D gene (5 bases). V lost 4 bases and J lost 6, with 16 bases in between. The CDR3 contains 15 residues. Germline V gene sequence: CDR1 LGHNA, CDR2 YSLEER. CDR3 sequence: CASSLGEGEVNEQFF. The CDR3 DNA is TGCGCCAGCAGCCTAGGAGAGGGAGAGGTCAATGAGCAGTTCTTC.

The chain links TRBV9 to TRBJ2-4; D is possibly TRBD1 (6 bases). The CDR3 loop spans 14 amino acids. Trimming removed 4 bases from V and 7 bases from J, with 15 bases in between. CDR1 is SGDLS, CDR2 YYNGEE, per germline. The CDR3 sequence: CASSLGGGANIQYF. CDR3 coding DNA: TGTGCCAGCAGCCTCGGTGGGGGCGCGAACATTCAGTACTTC.

The chain links TRBV4-3 to TRBJ2-7, with D tentatively TRBD1 (5 bases). V lost 2 bases to trimming and J lost 0 bases, with 14 bases between them. This CDR3 contains 16 residues. CDR1 and CDR2 (germline): LGHNA, YSLEER. Here the CDR3 DNA reads TGCGCCAGCAGCCAAATTGCCAGGGTAAACTCCTACGAGCAGTACGTC. Amino acid sequence: CASSQIARVNSYEQYV.

Remarks on this clone: The same CDR3 arises from other DNA sequences in this sample as well. The chain employs TRBV18 and TRBJ2-7; 7 bases line up with TRBD1. The CDR3 has 13 residues. CDR1 and CDR2 (germline): KGHSH, LQKENI. V shed 1 base, J shed 3 bases, and the junction held 0 bases outside the gene matches. This CDR3 is CASSPRDSYEQYV. The DNA for the CDR3 is TGTGCCAGCTCACCACGGGACAGCTACGAGCAGTACGTC.

The V and J genes are TRBV18 and TRBJ1-2, with TRBD1 identical over 11 bases. CDR1 KGHSH and CDR2 LQKENI come from the germline V gene. This CDR3 has 14 amino acids. Losses at the gene ends were 3 bases for V and 4 bases for J; bases not matched to a gene: 1. This CDR3 is CASSPGTGGYGYTF. The CDR3 DNA sequence: TGTGCCAGCTCACCTGGGACAGGGGGCTATGGCTACACCTTC.

This sequence joins TRBV7-2 and TRBJ2-4, with D uncertain. Germline V gives CDR1 SGHTA, CDR2 FQGNSA. The CDR3 runs 14 residues. V dropped 4 bases and J dropped 8 bases, with 15 bases sitting between them. The CDR3 nucleotides are TGTGCCAGCAGCTACCGGACGGGCCACGACATTCAGTACTTC. It yields the protein CASSYRTGHDIQYF.

Here the CDR3 DNA reads TGTGCCTGGAGAAGAGGGTCGGCAGGAAACACCATATATTTT. Its translation is CAWRRGSAGNTIYF. The V call is TRBV30, the J call TRBJ1-3; D is ambiguous. The ends were cut back, 3 bases at V and 4 bases at J, with 13 bases in the middle. The length of the CDR3 is 14 residues. The germline V gene encodes CDR1 GTSNPN and CDR2 SVGIG (reference sequence).

The chain recombines TRBV3-1 (or the pseudogene TRBV3-2) with TRBJ1-1, with D maybe TRBD1 (5 bases). Germline V CDR1 and CDR2: LGHDT, YNNKEL (reference sequence). Between the trimmed V and J ends, which lost 4 bases and 2 bases, there was a span of 14 bases. This CDR3 comprises 15 residues. The CDR3 nucleotides read TGTGCCAGCAGCCCTTCCGGGACTTTAAACACTGAAGCTTTCTTT. Protein product: CASSPSGTLNTEAFF.

This sequence joins TRBV6-2 or TRBV6-3 and TRBJ2-5, with D tentatively TRBD1 (6 bases). The germline V and J ends were trimmed by 5 bases and 5 bases, with 21 bases remaining between them. The CDR3 is made up of 16 amino acids. Germline loops: CDR1 MNHEY, CDR2 SVGEGT. In nucleotides, the CDR3 is TGTGCCAGCAGTCACGGGAAGGGCAGGGGAGTTGAGACCCAGTACTTC. Translation gives CASSHGKGRGVETQYF.

V gene TRBV7-2 combines with J gene TRBJ2-3, with 15 bases aligning to TRBD2. The CDR3 loop spans 16 amino acids. J lost 5 bases, V lost 5 bases, and 5 bases had no gene match. The V gene's germline CDR1 is SGHTA and CDR2 FQGNSA. The DNA of the CDR3 is TGTGCCAGCAGCCCGATGGGACTAGCGGGGGGAGATACGCAGTATTTT. This translates into CASSPMGLAGGDTQYF.

The chain links TRBV7-9 to TRBJ2-2; 7 bases agree with TRBD2. Germline CDR1 SEHNR, CDR2 FQNEAQ (reference sequence). V gave up 5 bases and J gave up 0 bases; unmatched junction bases: 6. This CDR3 is 16 amino acids long. In DNA form, the CDR3 reads TGTGCCAGCAGCCCCAAGGGACTAACGAACACCGGGGAGCTGTTTTTT. Translating it yields CASSPKGLTNTGELFF.

The V gene is TRBV20-1, the J gene TRBJ2-2, with TRBD1 matching 9 bases. CDR3 length equals 16 residues. Per the germline V gene, CDR1 is DFQATT and CDR2 is SNEGSKA (reference sequence). The J segment lost 3 bases and the V segment lost 4 bases, leaving 9 bases of the junction unmatched. The CDR3 DNA reads as TGCAGTGCTACTGACCCGGGACAGGGCCACACCGGGGAGCTGTTTTTT. Amino acids: CSATDPGQGHTGELFF.